Listed here are 31 T cell receptor beta chains from one sample, sequenced in a study of molecular identifiers for immune sequencing clone quantification. TCRdb itself ran the PCR reads through MiXCR, one entry per CDR3 protein. The sample has around 40,000 distinct CDR3 sequences, roughly 21% seen once. Sample: naive CD8+ T cells from blood, with Jurkat cell RNA spiked in. The subset: FACS-sorted CD8+CD4-CCR7+CD45RA+ naive T cells. The receptors shown here come from a human donor in good health. Some libraries in this study had Jurkat cell RNA spiked in.

This clonotype was detected ten times or more. The chain employs TRBV29-1 and TRBJ2-7; a possible D gene is TRBD2 (6 bases). The CDR3 length is 14 residues. The germline V gene has CDR1 SQVTM and CDR2 ANQGSEA. V was trimmed by 6 bases and J by 2 bases, leaving 17 bases between them. In DNA, the CDR3 is TGCAGCGTGGAGGGGCTAGCCGGTACCTACGAGCAGTACTTC. It is translated as CSVEGLAGTYEQYF.

The CDR3 region is CASSPSEAPNTEAFF. The CDR3 region has the DNA TGTGCCAGCAGCCCCTCGGAGGCTCCGAACACTGAAGCTTTCTTT. The rearrangement joins TRBV9 to TRBJ1-1; D unresolved. The germline gives CDR1 SGDLS, CDR2 YYNGEE. Trimming stripped 4 bases from V and 1 base from J, with 14 bases between. The CDR3 spans 15 residues.

This clonotype has a count of ten or more. The chain has TRBV12-3 or TRBV12-4 and TRBJ2-3; 11 nucleotides agree with TRBD1. J lost 5 bases, V lost 8 bases, and 9 bases had no gene match. The CDR3 runs to 15 residues. In DNA, the CDR3 is TGTGCCAGCCAAGAACCGGGACAGGGGGTAGATACGCAGTATTTT. Its translation is CASQEPGQGVDTQYF.

This clonotype was observed at least ten times. V is TRBV30 and J is TRBJ2-1; 7 bases align to TRBD1. From germline, CDR1 is GTSNPN and CDR2 SVGIG (reference sequence). CDR3 length equals 12 residues. Unmatched junction bases numbered 1, after V lost 5 bases and J lost 3 bases. In DNA, the CDR3 is TGTGCCTGGGGACAGGTCTACAATGAGCAGTTCTTC. Its translation: CAWGQVYNEQFF.

This clonotype occurred many times. The chain combines TRBV3-1 with TRBJ2-7; D remains ambiguous. CDR1 LGHDT and CDR2 YNNKEL come from the germline V gene (reference sequence). The CDR3 is 14 amino acids. The V and J ends lost 3 bases and 1 base respectively, with 10 bases between them. The CDR3 nucleotides read TGTGCCAGCAGCCACTGGGGTCCGTCCTACGAGCAGTACTTC. Its translation is CASSHWGPSYEQYF.

This clonotype was counted at least ten times. The CDR3 spells CAISGVLEEWPQHF. In DNA form, the CDR3 reads TGTGCCATCAGTGGGGTCCTTGAAGAGTGGCCCCAGCATTTT. The chain is built from TRBV10-3 and TRBJ1-5; D uncertain. The CDR3 consists of 14 residues. Trimming left V 4 bases short and J 9 bases short, with 16 bases between. Germline V gene sequence: CDR1 ENHRY, CDR2 SYGVKD.

This clonotype has at least ten counts. The chain carries TRBV27 and TRBJ2-3; 9 positions agree with TRBD2. The V segment lost 2 bases and the J segment 4 bases; nucleotides outside the gene matches: 7. Germline-derived CDR1 and CDR2 are MNHEY and SMNVEV (reference sequence). The CDR3 length is 16 residues. CDR3 sequence: CASSLGGGAAADTQYF. CDR3 sequence (DNA): TGTGCCAGCAGTTTAGGCGGGGGGGCCGCCGCAGATACGCAGTATTTT.

This clonotype appeared many times. The genes are TRBV28 and TRBJ2-3, with 13 bases fitting TRBD2. Germline CDR1 is MDHEN and CDR2 is SYDVKM. J lost 0 bases, V lost 3 bases, and 3 bases had no gene match. The CDR3 spans 17 residues. For the CDR3, the DNA is TGTGCCAGCAGTTTTACTAGCGGGGGGGCGAGCACAGATACGCAGTATTTT. Amino acid sequence: CASSFTSGGASTDTQYF. Supplemented by reference TRBV28 and TRBJ2-3, the full variable domain reads DVKVTQSSRYLVKRTGEKVFLECVQDMDHENMFWYRQDPGLGLRLIYFSYDVKMKEKGDIPEGYSVSREKKERFSLILESASTNQTSMYLCASSFTSGGASTDTQYFGPGTRLTVL.

This chain links TRBV29-1 with TRBJ2-3; D perhaps matches TRBD2 (6 bases). In germline, CDR1 is SQVTM, CDR2 ANQGSEA. The CDR3 totals 15 residues. Trimming pared 0 bases from V and 4 bases from J, leaving 14 bases between. The DNA of the CDR3 is TGCAGCGTTGAAGATCCCGGGGGTTGGGCAGATACGCAGTATTTT. Residues: CSVEDPGGWADTQYF.

This clonotype showed up many times. The rearrangement links TRBV19 to TRBJ2-7; 12 bases are shared with TRBD2. V was clipped by 6 bases and J by 4 bases; unmatched bases: 7. The length of the CDR3 is 15 residues. From germline, CDR1 is LNHDA and CDR2 SQIVND (reference sequence). Written as DNA, the CDR3 is TGTGCCAGTAGAGTGACCGGGACTAGCGGGTACGAGCAGTACTTC. Translation: CASRVTGTSGYEQYF.

This clonotype was seen many times. The CDR3 nucleotides are TGCGCCAGCAGCCAAGATTGGGGGGGCGACTACGAGCAGTACTTC. Translating gives CASSQDWGGDYEQYF. The V gene is TRBV4-3, the J gene TRBJ2-7; tentatively, D is TRBD2 (7 bases). The germline gives CDR1 LGHNA, CDR2 YSLEER. This CDR3 region has 15 residues. V was cut by 0 bases and J by 3 bases, with 12 bases left in between.

The rearrangement uses TRBV7-9 and TRBJ2-4; TRBD1 is a possible D gene (5 bases). The CDR3 contains 16 residues. Deletions cut 9 bases from V and 0 bases from J, with 18 bases between. Germline assignment: CDR1 SEHNR and CDR2 FQNEAQ (reference sequence). CDR3 amino acids: CARSDDSPLAKNIQYF. The DNA for the CDR3 is TGTGCCAGAAGCGACGACAGTCCCCTAGCCAAAAACATTCAGTACTTC. Together with reference TRBV7-9 and TRBJ2-4, the CDR3 gives the full variable domain: DTGVSQNPRHKITKRGQNVTFRCDPISEHNRLYWYRQTLGQGPEFLTYFQNEAQLEKSRLLSDRFSAERPKGSFSTLEIQRTEQGDSAMYLCARSDDSPLAKNIQYFGAGTRLSVL.

There are many counts of this clonotype. The J gene is TRBJ2-7, the V gene TRBV30; TRBD2 might be the D (5 bases). V lost 2 bases, J lost 5 bases, and 7 bases lay in between. Germline CDR1 GTSNPN, CDR2 SVGIG (reference sequence). CDR3 length: 11 amino acids. CDR3 loop: CAWSWGDEQYF. CDR3 nucleotide sequence: TGTGCCTGGAGTTGGGGAGACGAGCAGTACTTC.

This clonotype was picked up many times. The chain is built from TRBV20-1 and TRBJ2-3; TRBD2 is a possible D gene (5 bases). V lost 3 bases, J lost 3 bases, and 13 bases lay in between. CDR1 is DFQATT, CDR2 SNEGSKA, per germline (reference sequence). The CDR3 is 14 amino acids. CDR3 DNA: TGCAGTGCTAGCTCAACAGCGGAAACAGATACGCAGTATTTT. Its translation: CSASSTAETDTQYF.

This clonotype was detected ten times or more. This rearrangement joins TRBV20-1 to TRBJ2-7; TRBD2 aligns across 9 bases. The V segment lost 1 base and the J segment 1 base; nucleotides outside the gene matches: 17. The CDR3 runs 19 residues. CDR1 is DFQATT and CDR2 is SNEGSKA in the germline V gene (reference sequence). The CDR3 loop reads CSARANNPLSGSRSYEQYF. In DNA, the CDR3 is TGCAGTGCTAGAGCGAACAACCCCCTTAGCGGGAGTAGATCCTACGAGCAGTACTTC.

Ten or more counts support this clonotype. The chain is built from TRBV28 and TRBJ1-1; D is unclear. The CDR3 spans 13 residues. Germline V lookup: CDR1 MDHEN, CDR2 SYDVKM. Trimming cost V 4 bases and J 4 bases, with 10 bases left between them. CDR3 DNA: TGTGCCAGCAGTTCCGACAAGGGCACTGAAGCTTTCTTT. Protein sequence: CASSSDKGTEAFF.

This clonotype was found many times. V and J are TRBV7-6 and TRBJ2-3, with TRBD1 matching over 8 bases. Germline V CDR1 and CDR2: SGHVS, FNYEAQ. The CDR3 has 20 residues. With 2 bases clipped from V and 0 bases from J, the junction kept 16 bases outside the gene matches. The CDR3: CASSLSLGTGQHSSTDTQYF. As DNA, the CDR3 is TGTGCCAGCAGCTTATCACTCGGGACAGGCCAACATTCTAGCACAGATACGCAGTATTTT.

The sample holds many counts of this clonotype. The chain combines TRBV3-1 with TRBJ2-5; unclear D gene. CDR3 length: 12 residues. From germline, CDR1 is LGHDT and CDR2 YNNKEL (reference sequence). V gave up 3 bases and J gave up 1 base, with 3 bases separating them. The DNA of the CDR3 is TGTGCCAGCAGCCACTCCCAAGAGACCCAGTACTTC. Translated: CASSHSQETQYF.

This clonotype was seen many times. The CDR3 spells CASSEEGPKNIQYF. CDR3 nucleotides: TGTGCCAGTAGTGAAGAGGGCCCCAAAAACATTCAGTACTTC. This chain connects TRBV19 to TRBJ2-4, with D tentatively TRBD2 (5 bases). Germline V lookup: CDR1 LNHDA, CDR2 SQIVND (reference sequence). The CDR3 has 14 residues. The germline V and J ends were trimmed by 5 bases and 2 bases, with 10 bases remaining between them. The entire variable domain, with the rest obtained from reference TRBV19 and TRBJ2-4, is as follows: DGGITQSPKYLFRKEGQNVTLSCEQNLNHDAMYWYRQDPGQGLRLIYYSQIVNDFQKGDIAEGYSVSREKKESFPLTVTSAQKNPTAFYLCASSEEGPKNIQYFGAGTRLSVL.

This clonotype was recorded at least ten times. The CDR3 DNA reads as TGTGCCAGCAGTGACCCGACAGAGCTTAACTATGGCTACACCTTC. Protein product: CASSDPTELNYGYTF. The chain has TRBV2 and TRBJ1-2, with D maybe TRBD1 (5 bases). The V gene's germline CDR1 is SNHLY and CDR2 FYNNEI. Between the trimmed V and J ends, which lost 3 bases and 1 base, there was a span of 12 bases. The CDR3 sequence is 15 residues long.

The table lists this clonotype with many counts. This sequence joins TRBV12-3 or TRBV12-4 and TRBJ2-7; 8 positions agree with TRBD1. V trimming: 6 bases; J trimming: 5 bases; junction bases outside the gene matches: 9. This CDR3 spans 14 amino acids. In DNA, the CDR3 is TGTGCCAGCAGCTCCAGGACAGGGAAGGACGAGCAGTACTTC. It translates to CASSSRTGKDEQYF.

This clonotype is categorized as medium-sized. The V and J genes are TRBV2 and TRBJ2-3; 9 nucleotides line up with TRBD2. J lost 0 bases, V lost 6 bases, and 7 bases had no gene match. Germline CDR1 is SNHLY and CDR2 is FYNNEI. CDR3 length: 16 amino acids. The CDR3 DNA is TGTGCCAGCAGCCTTGGGCTAGCGGGGAGCACAGATACGCAGTATTTT. Protein: CASSLGLAGSTDTQYF.

This clonotype was picked up many times. The V gene is TRBV20-1, the J gene TRBJ1-4; no clear D. The germline V gene has CDR1 DFQATT and CDR2 SNEGSKA (reference sequence). Between the trimmed V and J ends, which lost 3 bases and 0 bases, there was a span of 11 bases. This CDR3 has 15 residues. Here the CDR3 reads CSARFYASTNEKLFF. CDR3 DNA sequence: TGCAGTGCTAGGTTTTACGCCTCAACTAATGAAAAACTGTTTTTT.

This clonotype was recorded at least ten times. The chain employs TRBV11-2 and TRBJ2-3, with a possible D match to TRBD2 (5 bases). CDR3 length: 18 residues. V was pared by 0 bases and J by 1 base, with 17 bases between. CDR1 is SGHAT, CDR2 FQNNGV, per germline. CDR3 region: CASSLDSSGLWGTDTQYF. CDR3 sequence (DNA): TGTGCCAGCAGCTTAGATAGCTCAGGACTCTGGGGCACAGATACGCAGTATTTT.

The sample holds many counts of this clonotype. This chain's CDR3 is CASSRGGGMNTEAFF. The CDR3 DNA is TGTGCCAGCAGCCGGGGGGGCGGCATGAACACTGAAGCTTTCTTT. The gene calls are TRBV9 and TRBJ1-1; possible D gene TRBD1, 6 bases. Trimming shortened V by 4 bases and J by 0 bases, and 13 bases separated the two germline ends. The CDR3 spans 15 residues. Germline CDR1 and CDR2: SGDLS and YYNGEE.

The chain has TRBV7-9 and TRBJ1-3, with 8 bases that match TRBD1. Unmatched junction bases numbered 6, after V lost 8 bases and J lost 0 bases. The CDR3 totals 15 residues. Looked up from germline, CDR1 is SEHNR and CDR2 is FQNEAQ (reference sequence). CDR3 nucleotide sequence: TGTGCCAGCGGCGGACAGGGCTACTCTGGAAACACCATATATTTT. As protein: CASGGQGYSGNTIYF.

V is TRBV7-4 and J is TRBJ2-7, with D tentatively TRBD2 (5 bases). The CDR3 contains 12 residues. V lost 4 bases, J lost 6 bases, and 10 bases lay in between. From germline, CDR1 is SGHVT and CDR2 SQSDAQ. CDR3 in DNA: TGTGCCAGCAGCTCAGGACGGGGCGAGCAGTACTTC. This gives the protein CASSSGRGEQYF.

This clonotype was picked up many times. The gene calls are TRBV7-9 and TRBJ2-5; D gene unclear. V was pared by 1 base and J by 5 bases, with 14 bases between. Germline assignment: CDR1 SEHNR and CDR2 FQNEAQ (reference sequence). The CDR3 is 15 residues long. The CDR3 bases are TGTGCCAGCAGCTTAGTGGGGTCCGCCGGGGAGACCCAGTACTTC. Translating gives CASSLVGSAGETQYF.

The table lists this clonotype with many counts. The gene calls are TRBV29-1 and TRBJ2-5; the D is unclear. Germline CDR1 is SQVTM and CDR2 is ANQGSEA. The CDR3 has 12 amino acids. V gave up 3 bases and J gave up 1 base, with 6 bases separating them. CDR3 nucleotide sequence: TGCAGCGTTGATGTCCCCCAAGAGACCCAGTACTTC. As protein: CSVDVPQETQYF.

As concerns this clonotype: A much larger clone differs from this one at a single base, so this may be a read error. The V call is TRBV5-8, the J call TRBJ2-5; 9 nucleotides match TRBD1. Germline loops: CDR1 SGHTS, CDR2 YDEGEE. This CDR3 is 18 amino acids long. DNA for the CDR3: TGTGCCAGCAGTCCCGGCCCAAGGACAGGGGTTGTGCAAGAGACCCAGCACTTC. It is translated as CASSPGPRTGVVQETQHF.

As to this clonotype: A read error may be the cause here, since a much bigger clone is one base away. The V and J genes are TRBV3-1 and TRBJ2-1, with D tentatively TRBD1 (5 bases). V lost 4 bases and J lost 9, with 7 bases in between. The CDR3 sequence is 11 residues long. Looked up from germline, CDR1 is LGHDT and CDR2 is YNNKEL (reference sequence). CDR3 DNA: TGTGCCAGCAGCCCAGGGATTGAGCAGTTCTTC. Residues: CASSPGIEQFF.